This T cell receptor beta chain was captured by sequencing in a study of T cell responses to AZD1222 COVID-19 vaccine. The wider study: Second-dose timings of about 4 or about 12 weeks were pooled.

The CDR3 sequence is 14 residues long. In germline, CDR1 is SGDLS, CDR2 YYNGEE. Trimming removed 7 bases at V and 0 bases at J, with 13 bases between. To note about this clone: The antigen remains unidentified.

Method: immunoSEQ multiplex PCR; TCRdb's copy keeps in-frame clones and lacks some. Of roughly 100,000 clones in the sample, 82% are singletons; the top ten hold around 5%. General study points: Along spike, vaccine-associated CD4 TCRs were found throughout, with dominance at 160-218 and 743-854. Repertoire collection took place solely once the T cell response had peaked. Spike-specific TCRs gained breadth and depth after people received two AZD1222 doses.

The chain joins TRBV9 to TRBJ1-2, with D maybe TRBD1 (5 bases). The sequence came from an adult in good health. The sequencing here drew on peripheral blood, taken on day 0 of AZD1222 vaccination. The CDR3 region is CASSGGGPNYGYTF. DNA for the CDR3: TGTGCCAGCTCCGGGGGGGGTCCTAACTATGGCTACACCTTC.